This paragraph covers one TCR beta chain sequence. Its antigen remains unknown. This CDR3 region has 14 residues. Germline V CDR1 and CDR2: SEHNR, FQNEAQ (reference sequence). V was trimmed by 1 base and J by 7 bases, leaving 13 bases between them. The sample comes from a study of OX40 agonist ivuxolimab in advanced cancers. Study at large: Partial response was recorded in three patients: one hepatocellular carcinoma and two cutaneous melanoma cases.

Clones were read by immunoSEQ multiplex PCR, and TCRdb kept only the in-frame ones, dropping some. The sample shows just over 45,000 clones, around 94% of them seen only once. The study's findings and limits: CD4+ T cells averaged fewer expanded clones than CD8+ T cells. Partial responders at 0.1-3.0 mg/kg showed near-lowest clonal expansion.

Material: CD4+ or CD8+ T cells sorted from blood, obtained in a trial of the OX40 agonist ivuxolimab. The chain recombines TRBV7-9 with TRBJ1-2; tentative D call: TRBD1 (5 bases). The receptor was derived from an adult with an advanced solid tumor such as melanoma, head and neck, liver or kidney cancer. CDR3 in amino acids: CASSLGMQGFGYTF. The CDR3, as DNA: TGTGCCAGCAGCTTAGGAATGCAGGGCTTTGGCTACACCTTC.